This T cell receptor (beta chain) was identified during a study of cytomegalovirus exposure and HLA in healthy donors. General observations from the study: Later analysis suggested links between common viral pathogens and several top significant clusters. In an earlier analysis, in around 590 donors, most V segments appeared productive either ~87% or ~30% of the time. Presence/absence analyses rested on an assumption that sequencing depth was roughly uniform across donors.

CDR1 and CDR2 from the germline V gene are ENHRY and SYGVKD. V was pared by 7 bases and J by 5 bases, with 5 bases of the junction left unmatched. The CDR3 runs 13 residues. Comments on this clone: Its matching antigen is unknown.

The PCR used 60 Vbeta and 13 Jbeta primers. Libraries were prepared by immunoSEQ multiplex PCR; TCRdb keeps only in-frame clonotypes and omits some of them. Of some 120,000 clones in the sample, 77% are singletons; the top ten hold about 3.9%. Sequencing input: PBMCs. This chain uses TRBV10-3 with TRBJ2-1, with 7 bases identical to TRBD2. The source is a human donor in good health. The DNA for the CDR3 is TGTGCCATCACTAGCGGACTCAACAATGAGCAGTTCTTC. Amino acids: CAITSGLNNEQFF.